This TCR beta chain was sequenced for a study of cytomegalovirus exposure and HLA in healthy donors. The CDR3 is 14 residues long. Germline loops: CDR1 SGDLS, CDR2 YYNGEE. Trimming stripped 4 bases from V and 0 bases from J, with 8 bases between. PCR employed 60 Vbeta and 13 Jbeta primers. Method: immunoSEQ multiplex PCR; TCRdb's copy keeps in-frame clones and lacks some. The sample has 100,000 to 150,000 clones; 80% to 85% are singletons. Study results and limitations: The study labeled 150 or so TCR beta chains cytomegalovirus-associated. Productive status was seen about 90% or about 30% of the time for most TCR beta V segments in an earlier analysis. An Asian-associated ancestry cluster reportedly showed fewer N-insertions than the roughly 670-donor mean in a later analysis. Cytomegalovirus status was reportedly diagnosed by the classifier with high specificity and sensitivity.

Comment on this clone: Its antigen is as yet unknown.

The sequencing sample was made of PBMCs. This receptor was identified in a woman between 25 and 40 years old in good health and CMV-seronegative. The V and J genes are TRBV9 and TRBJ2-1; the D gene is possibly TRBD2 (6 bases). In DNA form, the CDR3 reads TGTGCCAGCAGCTCGGGGGACTCCTACAATGAGCAGTTCTTC. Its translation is CASSSGDSYNEQFF. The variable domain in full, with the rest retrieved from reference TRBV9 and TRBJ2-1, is DSGVTQTPKHLITATGQRVTLRCSPRSGDLSVYWYQQSLDQGLQFLIQYYNGEERAKGNILERFSAQQFPDLHSELNLSSLELGDSALYFCASSSGDSYNEQFFGPGTRLTVL.